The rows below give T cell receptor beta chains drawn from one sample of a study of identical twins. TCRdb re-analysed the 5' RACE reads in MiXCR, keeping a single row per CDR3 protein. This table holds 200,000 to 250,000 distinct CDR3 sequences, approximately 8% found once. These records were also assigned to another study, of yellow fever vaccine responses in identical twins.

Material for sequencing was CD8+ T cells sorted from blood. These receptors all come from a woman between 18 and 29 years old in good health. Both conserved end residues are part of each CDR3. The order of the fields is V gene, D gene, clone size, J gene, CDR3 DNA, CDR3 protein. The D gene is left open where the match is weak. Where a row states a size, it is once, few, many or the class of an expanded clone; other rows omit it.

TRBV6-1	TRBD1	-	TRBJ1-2	TGTGCCAGCAGTGAATATCCCATGACAGGGGAGGGCTATGGCTACACCTTC	CASSEYPMTGEGYGYTF
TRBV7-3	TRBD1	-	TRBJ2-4	TGTGCCAGCAGCAAGAAGGGACAGGGCGAAAACATTCAGTACTTC	CASSKKGQGENIQYF
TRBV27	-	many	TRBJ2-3	TGTGCCAGCAGTCAAACCATGGGGGCAGATACGCAGTATTTT	CASSQTMGADTQYF
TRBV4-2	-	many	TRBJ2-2	TGTGCCAGCAGCCAAGACTGGGACGGGGAGCTGTTTTTT	CASSQDWDGELFF
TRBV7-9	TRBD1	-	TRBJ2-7	TGTGCCAGCAGCTACGGGGGGACAGGGGGCGAGCAGTACTTC	CASSYGGTGGEQYF
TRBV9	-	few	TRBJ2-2	TGTGCCAGCAGCGTAGGGGGTTACACCGGGGAGCTGTTTTTT	CASSVGGYTGELFF
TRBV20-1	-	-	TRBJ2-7	TGCAGTGCTAGAGATCGGACGTCTGTGTACGAGCAGTACTTC	CSARDRTSVYEQYF
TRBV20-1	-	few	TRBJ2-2	TGCAGTGCTAGATCCACAGAGAAAAACACCGGGGAGCTGTTTTTT	CSARSTEKNTGELFF
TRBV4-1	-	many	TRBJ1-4	TGCGCCAGCAGCCAGGGGGTTTACCGGGAAACGCTTTTT	CASSQGVYRETLF
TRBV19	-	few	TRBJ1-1	TGTGCCAGTAGTATAGGGGGAGGTGACACTGAAGCTTTCTTT	CASSIGGGDTEAFF
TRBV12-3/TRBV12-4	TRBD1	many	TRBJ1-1	TGTGCCAGCAGCCCGGACAGGGGGTCCACTGAAGCTTTCTTT	CASSPDRGSTEAFF
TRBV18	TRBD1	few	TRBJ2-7	TGTGCCAGCTCACCACCACGGGACAGAGACTACGAGCAGTACTTC	CASSPPRDRDYEQYF
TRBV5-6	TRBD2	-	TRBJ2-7	TGTGCCAGCAGCAGACTAGCGGGGGTTCTTACCTACGAGCAGTACTTC	CASSRLAGVLTYEQYF
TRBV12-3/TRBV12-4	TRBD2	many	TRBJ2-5	TGTGCCAGCAGTTTGATAGCGGGACTAGAGACCCAGTACTTC	CASSLIAGLETQYF
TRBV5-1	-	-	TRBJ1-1	TGCGCCAGCAGCACGGACACCACTGAAGCTTTCTTT	CASSTDTTEAFF
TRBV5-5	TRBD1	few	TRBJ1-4	TGTGCCAGCAGCGGCGGACAGGGGCCTAATGAAAAACTGTTTTTT	CASSGGQGPNEKLFF